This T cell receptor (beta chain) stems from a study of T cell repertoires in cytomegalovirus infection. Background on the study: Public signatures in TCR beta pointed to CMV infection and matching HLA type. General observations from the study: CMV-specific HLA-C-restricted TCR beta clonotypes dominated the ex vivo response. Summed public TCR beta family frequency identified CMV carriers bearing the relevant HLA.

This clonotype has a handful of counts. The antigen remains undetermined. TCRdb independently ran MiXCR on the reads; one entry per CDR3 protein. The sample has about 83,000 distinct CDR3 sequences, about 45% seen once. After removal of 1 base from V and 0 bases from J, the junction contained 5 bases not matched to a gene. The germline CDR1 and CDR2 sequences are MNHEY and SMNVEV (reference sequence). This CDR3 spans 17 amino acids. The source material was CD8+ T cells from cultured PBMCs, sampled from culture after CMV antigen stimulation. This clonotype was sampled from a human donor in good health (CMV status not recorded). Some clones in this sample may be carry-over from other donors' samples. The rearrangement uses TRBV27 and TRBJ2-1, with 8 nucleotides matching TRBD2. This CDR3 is CASSLLPGLDSYNEQFF. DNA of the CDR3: TGTGCCAGCAGTTTATTACCGGGACTAGACTCCTACAATGAGCAGTTCTTC.